These 23 T cell receptor beta chains originate from one sample sequenced in a study of blood T cell repertoires in COVID-19. Measured with immunoSEQ multiplex PCR; TCRdb has only the in-frame clones, and not every one. The repertoire has more than 95,000 clones, about 79% of them found once; the top ten carry 37%. The material sequenced was peripheral blood. Every receptor here comes from a man aged 35-49 years with active or convalescent COVID-19.

The gene calls are TRBV11-2 and TRBJ2-5; 10 nucleotides agree with TRBD2. Germline V gene sequence: CDR1 SGHAT, CDR2 FQNNGV. CDR3 length: 15 residues. J was trimmed by 5 bases and V by 5 bases; bases with no gene match: 8. The CDR3 DNA is TGTGCCAGCAGCCTCTTAGCGGGAGGAGGTGAGACCCAGTACTTC. Translated: CASSLLAGGGETQYF.

The rearrangement links TRBV5-1 to TRBJ1-2, with 8 bases fitting TRBD1. Per the germline V gene, CDR1 is SGHRS and CDR2 is YFSETQ. V dropped 2 bases and J dropped 2; count of bases not matched to a gene: 5. CDR3 length: 15 residues. The CDR3 spells CASSLDQGANYGYTF. CDR3 in DNA: TGCGCCAGCAGCTTAGACCAGGGGGCCAACTATGGCTACACCTTC.

The chain uses TRBV7-9 and TRBJ2-7; D possibly corresponds to TRBD1 (6 bases). V was pared by 1 base and J by 6 bases, with 19 bases between. CDR1 is SEHNR and CDR2 is FQNEAQ in the germline V gene (reference sequence). The CDR3 spans 16 residues. CDR3 region: CASSLGVGQPGGEQYF. In DNA form, the CDR3 reads TGTGCCAGCAGCTTAGGCGTCGGACAGCCGGGCGGCGAGCAGTACTTC.

This clone has just a few counts. The V and J genes are TRBV6-2 or TRBV6-3 and TRBJ2-7; 7 bases match TRBD2. CDR3 size: 17 residues. The ends lost 2 bases at V and 0 bases at J; junction bases unmatched: 10. Germline CDR1 and CDR2: MNHEY and SVGEGT. CDR3 amino acids: CASSYLPRSGTSYEQYF. CDR3 in DNA: TGTGCCAGCAGTTACCTCCCCCGGAGCGGGACCTCCTACGAGCAGTACTTC.

V is TRBV28 and J is TRBJ2-7; 9 positions agree with TRBD1. V lost 7 bases to trimming and J lost 1 base; unmatched junction nucleotides: 8. This CDR3 is built from 15 residues. Germline V gene sequence: CDR1 MDHEN, CDR2 SYDVKM. CDR3 DNA sequence: TGTGCCAGCAAAGGGACAGGGATCGGTTCCTACGAGCAGTACTTC. This gives the protein CASKGTGIGSYEQYF.

The chain recombines TRBV28 with TRBJ1-5; D is perhaps TRBD1 (6 bases). The V gene's germline CDR1 is MDHEN and CDR2 SYDVKM. V dropped 7 bases and J dropped 7 bases, with 17 bases sitting between them. This CDR3 has 14 residues. In DNA, the CDR3 is TGTGCCAGCACCCTAGCGGGGGGCAGGCAGCCCCAGCATTTT. This codes for CASTLAGGRQPQHF.

V usage is TRBV28 and J usage is TRBJ1-2; D is undetermined. This CDR3 has 13 residues. Germline V lookup: CDR1 MDHEN, CDR2 SYDVKM. Trimming took 5 bases from V and 3 from J, leaving 10 bases between them. DNA of the CDR3: TGTGCCAGCAGTCCATCGGACTACTATGGCTACACCTTC. This translates into CASSPSDYYGYTF.

This chain uses TRBV7-3 with TRBJ2-1; maybe TRBD1 (6 bases). The CDR3 has 15 residues. The germline V and J ends were trimmed by 6 bases and 2 bases, with 14 bases remaining between them. Per germline, CDR1 SGHTA and CDR2 FQGTGA. CDR3 sequence reads: CASRSTQGPYNEQFF. As DNA, the CDR3 is TGTGCCAGCAGATCTACACAGGGACCCTACAATGAGCAGTTCTTC.

CDR3 sequence (DNA): TGCGCCAGCAGACGTACCGGGACTAGCGATAGGGAGCAGTTCTTC. Translated: CASRRTGTSDREQFF. The V gene is TRBV5-1, the J gene TRBJ2-1; TRBD2 matches at 10 bases. This CDR3 has 15 residues. Per the germline V gene, CDR1 is SGHRS and CDR2 is YFSETQ. The V and J ends lost 5 bases and 10 bases, in that order; junction bases with no gene match: 12.

V is TRBV7-2 and J is TRBJ1-4, with D unclear. Trimming removed 5 bases at V and 0 bases at J, with 7 bases between. Germline CDR1 and CDR2: SGHTA and FQGNSA. This CDR3 has 14 amino acids. The CDR3 nucleotides read TGTGCCAGCAGCCAGACACCAACTAATGAAAAACTGTTTTTT. It is translated as CASSQTPTNEKLFF.

This clone was seen a handful of times. The V call is TRBV4-2, the J call TRBJ2-2; D may be TRBD1 (6 bases). The CDR3 consists of 15 residues. Germline CDR1 LGHNA, CDR2 YNFKEQ. Trimming left V 5 bases short and J 3 bases short, with 13 bases between. For the CDR3, the DNA is TGTGCCAGCAGCGAACCTCAGGGGTACACCGGGGAGCTGTTTTTT. This gives the protein CASSEPQGYTGELFF.

This clone has a handful of counts. The V and J genes are TRBV18 and TRBJ2-7; D may be TRBD2 (5 bases). The CDR3 is 13 residues long. Germline V gene data show CDR1 as KGHSH and CDR2 as LQKENI. V was trimmed by 2 bases and J by 4 bases, leaving 9 bases between them. CDR3 DNA sequence: TGTGCCAGCTCACCAAGGGAGATATACGAGCAGTACTTC. This encodes CASSPREIYEQYF.

This clone was detected a few times. This chain joins TRBV5-5 and TRBJ2-3; 11 bases align to TRBD2. CDR1 is SGHKS and CDR2 is YYEKEE in the germline V gene (reference sequence). This CDR3 comprises 17 residues. Unmatched junction bases numbered 9, after V lost 1 base and J lost 5 bases. Here the CDR3 DNA reads TGTGCCAGCAGCTTGCCTAGCGGGAGGCCCAGGGAAGATACGCAGTATTTT. It encodes CASSLPSGRPREDTQYF.

The V call is TRBV19, the J call TRBJ1-1, with D hard to call. Germline V gives CDR1 LNHDA, CDR2 SQIVND (reference sequence). The V end lost 2 bases, the J end lost 1 base, and 5 bases lay between the germline ends. The CDR3 covers 13 residues. CDR3 amino acids: CASSIQKNTEAFF. CDR3 coding DNA: TGTGCCAGTAGTATACAGAAGAACACTGAAGCTTTCTTT.

The chain employs TRBV14 and TRBJ1-2, with D tentatively TRBD1 (6 bases). Per germline, CDR1 SGHDN and CDR2 FVKESK. CDR3 size: 14 residues. Trimming removed 0 bases at V and 3 bases at J, with 8 bases between. CDR3 bases: TGTGCCAGCAGCCAAGAAACAGGGTACTATGGCTACACCTTC. It encodes CASSQETGYYGYTF.

CDR3 in DNA: TGTGCCAGCAGCTTAGATCAGGCCTCCTATGGCTACACCTTC. It specifies CASSLDQASYGYTF. The chain carries TRBV7-2 and TRBJ1-2; D is uncertain. CDR3 length: 14 amino acids. CDR1 and CDR2 from the germline V gene are SGHTA and FQGNSA. V was pared by 1 base and J by 4 bases, with 10 bases between.

The V call is TRBV10-3, the J call TRBJ1-2; D unresolved. V lost 6 bases and J lost 0, with 17 bases in between. Germline loops: CDR1 ENHRY, CDR2 SYGVKD. The CDR3 extends over 16 amino acids. The CDR3 DNA reads TGTGCCATCAGCCTTAGTCAACTCTCCTCTAACTATGGCTACACCTTC. This codes for CAISLSQLSSNYGYTF.

The CDR3 sequence is CASSPRDFVTGELFF. CDR3 nucleotides: TGTGCCAGCTCACCTAGGGACTTCGTCACCGGGGAGCTGTTTTTT. The rearrangement joins TRBV18 to TRBJ2-2, with D maybe TRBD2 (6 bases). Germline V CDR1 and CDR2: KGHSH, LQKENI. This CDR3 has 15 residues. Trimming took off 3 bases at V and 4 bases at J, with 12 bases between the two ends. Looking up the rest from reference TRBV18 and TRBJ2-2 gives the full variable domain: NAGVMQNPRHLVRRRGQEARLRCSPMKGHSHVYWYRQLPEEGLKFMVYLQKENIIDESGMPKERFSAEFPKEGPSILRIQQVVRGDSAAYFCASSPRDFVTGELFFGEGSRLTVL.

Only one count was recorded for this clone. Here the CDR3 DNA reads TGTGCCAGCAGCTTAGTTCTGTTAATTCCCTACAATGAGCAGTTCTTC. This codes for CASSLVLLIPYNEQFF. This chain links TRBV13 with TRBJ2-1; D is unresolved. CDR1 is PRHDT, CDR2 FYEKMQ, per germline (reference sequence). This CDR3 has 16 amino acids. V was cut by 1 base and J by 2 bases, with 12 bases left in between.

V gene TRBV6-1 combines with J gene TRBJ1-1; D call uncertain. V was trimmed by 2 bases and J by 6 bases, leaving 10 bases between them. This CDR3 comprises 13 residues. Per the germline V gene, CDR1 is MNHNS and CDR2 is SASEGT. The DNA for the CDR3 is TGTGCCAGCAGTGAATATGGGCAGGCTGAAGCTTTCTTT. It specifies CASSEYGQAEAFF.

This sequence joins TRBV6-5 and TRBJ2-7; 10 bases match TRBD2. Germline assignment: CDR1 MNHEY and CDR2 SVGAGI. V gave up 7 bases and J gave up 3 bases; unmatched junction bases: 9. This CDR3 spans 15 amino acids. CDR3 protein: CASMSAGLAVYEQYF. The CDR3, as DNA: TGTGCCAGCATGAGTGCAGGACTAGCGGTCTACGAGCAGTACTTC.

The rearrangement uses TRBV6-5 and TRBJ2-2; 7 positions agree with TRBD1. The germline CDR1 and CDR2 sequences are MNHEY and SVGAGI. There are 14 residues in the CDR3. Losses at the gene ends were 8 bases for V and 0 bases for J; bases not matched to a gene: 3. CDR3 bases: TGTGCCAGCGGGGACAGTCCGAACACCGGGGAGCTGTTTTTT. It encodes CASGDSPNTGELFF.

The genes are TRBV7-2 and TRBJ2-7; 9 nucleotides align to TRBD2. This CDR3 spans 15 amino acids. Looked up from germline, CDR1 is SGHTA and CDR2 is FQGNSA. V dropped 1 base and J dropped 6; count of bases not matched to a gene: 7. CDR3 nucleotide sequence: TGTGCCAGCAGCTTAGAAGCGGGAGGTTGGGGCGAGCAGTACTTC. Protein product: CASSLEAGGWGEQYF. The entire variable domain, with the rest obtained from reference TRBV7-2 and TRBJ2-7, is as follows: GAGVSQSPSNKVTEKGKDVELRCDPISGHTALYWYRQSLGQGLEFLIYFQGNSAPDKSGLPSDRFSAERTGGSVSTLTIQRTQQEDSAVYLCASSLEAGGWGEQYFGPGTRLTVT.